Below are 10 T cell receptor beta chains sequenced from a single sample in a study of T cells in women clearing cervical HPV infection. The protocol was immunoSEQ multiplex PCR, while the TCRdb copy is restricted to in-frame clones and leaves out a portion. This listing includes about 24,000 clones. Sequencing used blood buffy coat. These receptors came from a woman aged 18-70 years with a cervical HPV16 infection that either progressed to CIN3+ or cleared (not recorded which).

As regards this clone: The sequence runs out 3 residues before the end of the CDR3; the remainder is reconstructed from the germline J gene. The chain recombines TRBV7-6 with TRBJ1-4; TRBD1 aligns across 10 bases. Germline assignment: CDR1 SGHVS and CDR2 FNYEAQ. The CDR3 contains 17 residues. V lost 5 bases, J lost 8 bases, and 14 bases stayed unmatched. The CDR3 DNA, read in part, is TGTGCCAGCAGCCCAGCCCGCGCCGACAGGGGGCAGGAAAAA. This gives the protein CASSPARADRGQEK. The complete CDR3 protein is CASSPARADRGQEKLFF.

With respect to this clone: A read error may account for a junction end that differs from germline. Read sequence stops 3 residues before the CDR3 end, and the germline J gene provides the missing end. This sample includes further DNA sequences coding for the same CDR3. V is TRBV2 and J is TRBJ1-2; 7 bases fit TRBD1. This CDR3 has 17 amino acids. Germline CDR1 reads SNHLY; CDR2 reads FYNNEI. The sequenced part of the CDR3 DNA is TGTGCCAGCAGCAACCCGGGACAGAGGGTCGATAACTATGGT. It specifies CASSNPGQRVDNYG. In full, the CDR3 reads CASSNPGQRVDNYGYTF.

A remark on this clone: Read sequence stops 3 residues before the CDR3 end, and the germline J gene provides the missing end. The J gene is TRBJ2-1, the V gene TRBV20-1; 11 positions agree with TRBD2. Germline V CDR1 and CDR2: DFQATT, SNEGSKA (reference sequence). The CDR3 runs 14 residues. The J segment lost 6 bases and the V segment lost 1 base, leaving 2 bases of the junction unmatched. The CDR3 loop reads CSARGSGRANEQFF. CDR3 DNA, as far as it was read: TGCAGTGCTAGAGGTAGCGGGAGGGCCAATGAG.

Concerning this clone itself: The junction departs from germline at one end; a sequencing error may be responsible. The part of the CDR3 DNA that was read is TGTGCTAGCAGCGAGGGACTAGCGGGATACAATGAC. Encoded protein: CASSEGLAGYND. The whole CDR3 is CASSEGLAGYNDYTF. This sequence joins TRBV7-7 and TRBJ1-2; a weak D match, TRBD1 (5 bases). The CDR3 extends 3 residues past the end of the read, so its final part is completed from the germline J gene. This CDR3 has 15 amino acids. CDR1 SSHAT and CDR2 FNYEAQ come from the germline V gene (reference sequence).

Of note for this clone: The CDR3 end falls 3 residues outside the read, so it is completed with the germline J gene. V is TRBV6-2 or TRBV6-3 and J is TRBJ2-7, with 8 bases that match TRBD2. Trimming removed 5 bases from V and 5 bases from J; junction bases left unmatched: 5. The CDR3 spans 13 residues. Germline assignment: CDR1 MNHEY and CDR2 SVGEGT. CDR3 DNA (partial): TGTGCCAGCAGTAACGGGGGGGCTGACGAG. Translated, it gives CASSNGGADE. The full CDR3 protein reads CASSNGGADEQYF.

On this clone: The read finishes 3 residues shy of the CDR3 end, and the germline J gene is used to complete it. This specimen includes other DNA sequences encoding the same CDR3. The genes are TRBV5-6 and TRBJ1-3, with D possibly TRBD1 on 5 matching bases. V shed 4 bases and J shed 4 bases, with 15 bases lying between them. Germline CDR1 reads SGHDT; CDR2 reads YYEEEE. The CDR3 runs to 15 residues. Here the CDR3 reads CASSVTGSGGNTIYF. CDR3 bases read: TGTGCCAGCAGCGTAACAGGATCCGGAGGAAACACC.

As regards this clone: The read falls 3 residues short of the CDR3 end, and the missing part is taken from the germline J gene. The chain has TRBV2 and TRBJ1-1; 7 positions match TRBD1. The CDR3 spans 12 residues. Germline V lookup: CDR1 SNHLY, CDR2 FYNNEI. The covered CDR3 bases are TGTGCCAGCAGGGACCCGACAGGGCTG. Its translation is CASRDPTGL. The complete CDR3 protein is CASRDPTGLAFF. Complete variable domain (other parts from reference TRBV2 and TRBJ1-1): EPEVTQTPSHQVTQMGQEVILRCVPISNHLYFYWYRQILGQKVEFLVSFYNNEISEKSEIFDDQFSVERPDGSNFTLKIRSTKLEDSAMYFCASRDPTGLAFFGQGTRLTVV.

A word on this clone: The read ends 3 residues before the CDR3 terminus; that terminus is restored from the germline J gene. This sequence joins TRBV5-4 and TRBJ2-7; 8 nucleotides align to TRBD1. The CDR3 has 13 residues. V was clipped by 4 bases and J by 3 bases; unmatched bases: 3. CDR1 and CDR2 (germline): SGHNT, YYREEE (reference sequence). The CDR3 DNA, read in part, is TGTGCCAGCAGCACACAGGGGGGCTACGAG. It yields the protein CASSTQGGYE. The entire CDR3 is CASSTQGGYEQYF. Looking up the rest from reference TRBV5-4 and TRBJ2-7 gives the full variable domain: ETGVTQSPTHLIKTRGQQVTLRCSSQSGHNTVSWYQQALGQGPQFIFQYYREEENGRGNFPPRFSGLQFPNYSSELNVNALELDDSALYLCASSTQGGYEQYFGPGTRLTVT.

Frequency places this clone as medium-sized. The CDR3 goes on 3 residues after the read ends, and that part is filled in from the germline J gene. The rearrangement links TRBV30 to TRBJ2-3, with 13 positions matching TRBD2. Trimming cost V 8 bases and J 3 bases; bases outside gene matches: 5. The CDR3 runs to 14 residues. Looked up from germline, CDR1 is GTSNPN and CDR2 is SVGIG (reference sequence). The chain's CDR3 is CAQRTSGRTDTQYF. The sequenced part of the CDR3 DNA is TGTGCCCAGAGGACTAGCGGGAGAACAGATACG. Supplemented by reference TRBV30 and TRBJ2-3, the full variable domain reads SQTIHQWPATLVQPVGSPLSLECTVEGTSNPNLYWYRQAAGRGLQLLFYSVGIGQISSEVPQNLSASRPQDRQFILSSKKLLLSDSGFYLCAQRTSGRTDTQYFGPGTRLTVL.

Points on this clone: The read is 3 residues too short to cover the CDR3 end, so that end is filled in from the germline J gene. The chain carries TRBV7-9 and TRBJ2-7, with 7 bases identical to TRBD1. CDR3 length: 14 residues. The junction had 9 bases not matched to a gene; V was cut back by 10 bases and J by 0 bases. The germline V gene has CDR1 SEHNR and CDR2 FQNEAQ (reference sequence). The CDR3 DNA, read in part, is TGTGCCACCTACGGGGACAGATCCTCCTACGAG. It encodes CATYGDRSSYE. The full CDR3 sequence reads CATYGDRSSYEQYF.